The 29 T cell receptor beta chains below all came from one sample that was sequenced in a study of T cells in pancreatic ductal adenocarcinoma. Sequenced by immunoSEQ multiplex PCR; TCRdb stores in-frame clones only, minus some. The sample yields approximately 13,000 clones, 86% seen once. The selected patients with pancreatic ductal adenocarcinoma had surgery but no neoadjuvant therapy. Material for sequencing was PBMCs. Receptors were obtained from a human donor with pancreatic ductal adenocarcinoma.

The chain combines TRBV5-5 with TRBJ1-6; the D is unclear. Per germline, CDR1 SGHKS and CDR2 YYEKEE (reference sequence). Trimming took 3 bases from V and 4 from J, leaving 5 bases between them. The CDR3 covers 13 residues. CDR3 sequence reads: CASSWFYNSPLHF. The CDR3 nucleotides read TGTGCCAGCAGCTGGTTTTATAATTCACCCCTCCACTTT. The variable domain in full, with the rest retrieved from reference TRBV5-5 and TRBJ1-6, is DAGVTQSPTHLIKTRGQQVTLRCSPISGHKSVSWYQQVLGQGPQFIFQYYEKEERGRGNFPDRFSARQFPNYSSELNVNALLLGDSALYLCASSWFYNSPLHFGNGTRLTVT.

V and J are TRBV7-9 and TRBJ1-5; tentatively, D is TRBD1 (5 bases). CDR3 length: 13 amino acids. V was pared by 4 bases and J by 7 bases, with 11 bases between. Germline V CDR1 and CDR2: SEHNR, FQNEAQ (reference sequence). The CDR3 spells CASSSGGGQPQHF. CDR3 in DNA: TGTGCCAGCAGCTCGGGGGGTGGGCAGCCCCAGCATTTT.

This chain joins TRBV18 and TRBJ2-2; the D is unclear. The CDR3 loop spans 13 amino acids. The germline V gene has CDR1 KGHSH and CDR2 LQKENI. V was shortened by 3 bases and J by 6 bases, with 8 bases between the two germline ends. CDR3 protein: CASSPSTPGELFF. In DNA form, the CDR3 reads TGTGCCAGCTCACCGAGTACCCCCGGGGAGCTGTTTTTT. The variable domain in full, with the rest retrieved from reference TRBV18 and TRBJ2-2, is NAGVMQNPRHLVRRRGQEARLRCSPMKGHSHVYWYRQLPEEGLKFMVYLQKENIIDESGMPKERFSAEFPKEGPSILRIQQVVRGDSAAYFCASSPSTPGELFFGEGSRLTVL.

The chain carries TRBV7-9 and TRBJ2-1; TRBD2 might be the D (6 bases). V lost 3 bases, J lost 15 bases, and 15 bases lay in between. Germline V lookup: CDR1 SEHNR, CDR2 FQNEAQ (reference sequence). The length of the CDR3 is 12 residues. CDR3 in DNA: TGTGCCAGCAGCTTTTTGACTAGTGCAGGGTTCTTC. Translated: CASSFLTSAGFF.

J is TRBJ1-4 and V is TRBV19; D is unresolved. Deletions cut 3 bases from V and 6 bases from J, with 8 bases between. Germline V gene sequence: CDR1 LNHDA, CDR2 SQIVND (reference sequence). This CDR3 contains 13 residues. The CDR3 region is CASSMSTYEKLFF. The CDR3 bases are TGTGCCAGTAGTATGAGCACTTATGAAAAACTGTTTTTT.

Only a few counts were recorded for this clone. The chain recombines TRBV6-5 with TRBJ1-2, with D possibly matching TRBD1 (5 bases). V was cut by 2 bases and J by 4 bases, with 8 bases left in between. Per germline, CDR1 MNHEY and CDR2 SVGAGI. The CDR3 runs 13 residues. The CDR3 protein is CASSYPDSYGYTF. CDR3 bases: TGTGCCAGCAGTTACCCCGACAGCTATGGCTACACCTTC.

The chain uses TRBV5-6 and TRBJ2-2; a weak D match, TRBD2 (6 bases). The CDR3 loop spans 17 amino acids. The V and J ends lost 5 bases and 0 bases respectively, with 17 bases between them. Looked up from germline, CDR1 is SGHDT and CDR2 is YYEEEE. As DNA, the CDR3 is TGTGCCAGCAGTCCCGGGGGATTCAGGGCGAACACCGGGGAGCTGTTTTTT. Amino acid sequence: CASSPGGFRANTGELFF.

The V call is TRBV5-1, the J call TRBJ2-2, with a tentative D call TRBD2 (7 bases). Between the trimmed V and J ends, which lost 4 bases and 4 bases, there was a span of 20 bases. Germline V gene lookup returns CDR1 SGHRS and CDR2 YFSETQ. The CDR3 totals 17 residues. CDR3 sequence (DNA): TGCGCCAGCAGCACGACCGGGGGGCGGTATGGCACCGGGGAGCTGTTTTTT. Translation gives CASSTTGGRYGTGELFF. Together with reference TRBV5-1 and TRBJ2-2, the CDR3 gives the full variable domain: KAGVTQTPRYLIKTRGQQVTLSCSPISGHRSVSWYQQTPGQGLQFLFEYFSETQRNKGNFPGRFSGRQFSNSRSEMNVSTLELGDSALYLCASSTTGGRYGTGELFFGEGSRLTVL.

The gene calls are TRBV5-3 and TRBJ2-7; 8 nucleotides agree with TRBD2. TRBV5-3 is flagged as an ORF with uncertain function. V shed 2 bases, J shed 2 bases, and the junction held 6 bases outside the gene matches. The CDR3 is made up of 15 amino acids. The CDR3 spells CARSLTRGGTYEQYF. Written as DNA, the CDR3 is TGTGCCAGAAGCTTAACACGGGGGGGAACCTACGAGCAGTACTTC.

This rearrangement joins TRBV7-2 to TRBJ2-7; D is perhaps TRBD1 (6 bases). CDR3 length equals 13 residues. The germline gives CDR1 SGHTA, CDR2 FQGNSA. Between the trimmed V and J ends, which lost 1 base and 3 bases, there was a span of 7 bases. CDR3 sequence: CASSLEQGYEQYF. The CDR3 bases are TGTGCCAGCAGCTTAGAACAGGGCTACGAGCAGTACTTC.

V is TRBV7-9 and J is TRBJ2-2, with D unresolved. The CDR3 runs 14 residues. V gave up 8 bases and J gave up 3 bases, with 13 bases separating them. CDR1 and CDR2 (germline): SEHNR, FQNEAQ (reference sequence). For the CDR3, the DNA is TGTGCCAGCGACGTGTGGATCGACACCGGGGAGCTGTTTTTT. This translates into CASDVWIDTGELFF.

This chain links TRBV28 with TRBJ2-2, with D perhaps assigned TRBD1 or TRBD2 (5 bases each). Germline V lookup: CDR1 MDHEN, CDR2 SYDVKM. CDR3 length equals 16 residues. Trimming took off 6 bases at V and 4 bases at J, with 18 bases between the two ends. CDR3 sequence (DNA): TGTGCCAGCAGCCCCTACTCCGGTGGGGGCACCGGGGAGCTGTTTTTT. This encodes CASSPYSGGGTGELFF. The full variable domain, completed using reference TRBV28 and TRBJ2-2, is DVKVTQSSRYLVKRTGEKVFLECVQDMDHENMFWYRQDPGLGLRLIYFSYDVKMKEKGDIPEGYSVSREKKERFSLILESASTNQTSMYLCASSPYSGGGTGELFFGEGSRLTVL.

The CDR3 region has the DNA TGTGCCAGCAGGCTGGATGGTTACAATGAGCAGTTCTTC. This encodes CASRLDGYNEQFF. The rearrangement joins TRBV7-6 to TRBJ2-1; the D is unclear. V lost 6 bases, J lost 4 bases, and 10 bases lay in between. CDR3 length: 13 residues. Germline V lookup: CDR1 SGHVS, CDR2 FNYEAQ.

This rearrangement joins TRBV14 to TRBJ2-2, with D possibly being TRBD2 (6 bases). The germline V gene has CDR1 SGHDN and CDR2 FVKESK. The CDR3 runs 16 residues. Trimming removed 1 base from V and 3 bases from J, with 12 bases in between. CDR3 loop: CASSQVGGADTGELFF. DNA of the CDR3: TGTGCCAGCAGCCAAGTAGGAGGGGCGGACACCGGGGAGCTGTTTTTT. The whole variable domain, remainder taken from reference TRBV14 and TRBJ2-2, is EAGVTQFPSHSVIEKGQTVTLRCDPISGHDNLYWYRRVMGKEIKFLLHFVKESKQDESGMPNNRFLAERTGGTYSTLKVQPAELEDSGVYFCASSQVGGADTGELFFGEGSRLTVL.

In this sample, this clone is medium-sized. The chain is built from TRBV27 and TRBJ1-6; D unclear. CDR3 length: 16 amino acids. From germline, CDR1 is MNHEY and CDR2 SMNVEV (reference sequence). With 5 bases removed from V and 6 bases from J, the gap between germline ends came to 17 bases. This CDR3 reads CASSLTAGSPNSPLHF. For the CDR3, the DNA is TGTGCCAGCAGTCTTACGGCCGGGTCACCTAATTCACCCCTCCACTTT.

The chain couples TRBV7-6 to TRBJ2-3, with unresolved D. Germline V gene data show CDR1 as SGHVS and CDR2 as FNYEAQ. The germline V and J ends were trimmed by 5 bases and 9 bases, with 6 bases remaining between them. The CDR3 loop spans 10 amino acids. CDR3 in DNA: TGTGCCAGCAGCCCCTCAACGCAGTATTTT. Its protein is CASSPSTQYF. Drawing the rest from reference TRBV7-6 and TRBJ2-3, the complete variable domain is GAGVSQSPRYKVTKRGQDVALRCDPISGHVSLYWYRQALGQGPEFLTYFNYEAQQDKSGLPNDRFSAERPEGSISTLTIQRTEQRDSAMYRCASSPSTQYFGPGTRLTVL.

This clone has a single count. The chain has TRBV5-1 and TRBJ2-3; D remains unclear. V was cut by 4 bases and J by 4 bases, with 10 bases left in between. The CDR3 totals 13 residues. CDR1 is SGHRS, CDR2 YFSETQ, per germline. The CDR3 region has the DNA TGCGCCAGCAGCCCTCAGTGGGCAGATACGCAGTATTTT. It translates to CASSPQWADTQYF.

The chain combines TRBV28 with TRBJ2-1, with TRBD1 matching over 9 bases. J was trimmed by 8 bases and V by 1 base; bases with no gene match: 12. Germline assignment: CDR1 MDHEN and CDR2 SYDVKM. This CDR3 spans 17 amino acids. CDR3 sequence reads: CASSLSPGQGESYEQFF. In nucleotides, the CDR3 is TGTGCCAGCAGTTTATCCCCGGGACAGGGAGAATCATATGAGCAGTTCTTC.

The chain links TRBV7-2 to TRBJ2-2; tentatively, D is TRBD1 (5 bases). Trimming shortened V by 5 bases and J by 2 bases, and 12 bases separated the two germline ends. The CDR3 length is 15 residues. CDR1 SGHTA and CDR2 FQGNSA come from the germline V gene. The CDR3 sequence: CASSPNDRNTGELFF. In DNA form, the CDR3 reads TGTGCCAGCAGCCCTAATGACAGAAACACCGGGGAGCTGTTTTTT.

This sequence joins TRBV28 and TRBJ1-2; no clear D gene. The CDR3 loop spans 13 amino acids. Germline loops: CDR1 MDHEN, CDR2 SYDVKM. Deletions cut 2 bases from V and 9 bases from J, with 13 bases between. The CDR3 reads CASSLGGLGSYTF. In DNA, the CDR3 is TGTGCCAGCAGTTTAGGCGGGTTGGGGAGCTACACCTTC.

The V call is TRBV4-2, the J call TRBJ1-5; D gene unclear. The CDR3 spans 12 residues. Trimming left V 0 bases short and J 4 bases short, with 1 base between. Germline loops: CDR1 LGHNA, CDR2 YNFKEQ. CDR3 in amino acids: CASSQDNQPQHF. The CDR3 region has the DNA TGTGCCAGCAGCCAAGATAATCAGCCCCAGCATTTT.

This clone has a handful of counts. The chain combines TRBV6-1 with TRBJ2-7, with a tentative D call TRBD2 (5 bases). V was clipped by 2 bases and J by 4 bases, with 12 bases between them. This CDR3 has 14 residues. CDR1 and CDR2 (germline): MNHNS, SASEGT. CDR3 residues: CASSEPGLGYEQYF. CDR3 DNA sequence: TGTGCCAGCAGTGAACCGGGATTGGGGTACGAGCAGTACTTC.

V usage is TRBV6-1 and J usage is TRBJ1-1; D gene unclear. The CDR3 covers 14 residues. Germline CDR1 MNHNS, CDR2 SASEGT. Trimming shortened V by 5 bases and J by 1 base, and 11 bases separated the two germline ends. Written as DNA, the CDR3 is TGTGCCAGCAGTCTAACGAGCCAGAACACTGAAGCTTTCTTT. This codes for CASSLTSQNTEAFF.

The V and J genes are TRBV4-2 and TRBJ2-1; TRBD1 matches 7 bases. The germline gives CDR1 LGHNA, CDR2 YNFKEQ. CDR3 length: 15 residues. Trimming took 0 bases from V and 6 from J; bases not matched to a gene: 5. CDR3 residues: CASSQDPTGPNEQFF. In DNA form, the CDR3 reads TGTGCCAGCAGCCAAGATCCGACAGGGCCCAATGAGCAGTTCTTC.

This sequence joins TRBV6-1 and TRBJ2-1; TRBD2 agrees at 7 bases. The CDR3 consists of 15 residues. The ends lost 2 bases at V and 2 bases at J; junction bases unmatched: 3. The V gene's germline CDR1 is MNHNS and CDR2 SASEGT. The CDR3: CASSEFAGAYNEQFF. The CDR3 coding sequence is TGTGCCAGCAGTGAATTCGCGGGGGCCTACAATGAGCAGTTCTTC.

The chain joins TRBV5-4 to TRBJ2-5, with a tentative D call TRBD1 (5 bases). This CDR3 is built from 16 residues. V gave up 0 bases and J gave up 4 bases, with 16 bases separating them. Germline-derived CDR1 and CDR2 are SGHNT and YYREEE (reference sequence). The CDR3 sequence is CASSLATSGYGETQYF. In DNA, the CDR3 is TGTGCCAGCAGCTTGGCAACTTCAGGGTATGGAGAGACCCAGTACTTC.

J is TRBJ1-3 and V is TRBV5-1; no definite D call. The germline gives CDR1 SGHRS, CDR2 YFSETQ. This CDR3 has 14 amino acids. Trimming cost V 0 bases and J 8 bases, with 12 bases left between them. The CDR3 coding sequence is TGCGCCAGCAGCTTGGGGGCAGTACGTGACACCATATATTTT. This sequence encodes CASSLGAVRDTIYF.

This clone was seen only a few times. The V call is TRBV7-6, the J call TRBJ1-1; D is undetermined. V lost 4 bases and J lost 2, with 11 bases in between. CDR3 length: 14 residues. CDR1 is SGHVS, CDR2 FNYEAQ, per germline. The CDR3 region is CASSSETANTEAFF. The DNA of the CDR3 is TGTGCCAGCAGCTCCGAGACGGCTAACACTGAAGCTTTCTTT.

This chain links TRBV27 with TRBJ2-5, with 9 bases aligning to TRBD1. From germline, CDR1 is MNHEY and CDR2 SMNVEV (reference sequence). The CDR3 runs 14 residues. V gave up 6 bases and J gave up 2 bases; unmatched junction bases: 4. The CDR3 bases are TGTGCCAGCAGCCGGGACAGGGAACAAGAGACCCAGTACTTC. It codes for CASSRDREQETQYF.